Listed here are 28 T cell receptor beta chains from one sample, sequenced in a study of T-cell reconstitution after alpha-beta-depleted transplantation in children (dated by TCRdb to about 2016). Library method: PCR. Sequencing was carried out with an Illumina HiSeq 2500. To normalize quantification of the TCRbeta repertoire, the TCR libraries were built with molecular barcoding that relied on unique molecular identifiers. Using fastp trimming at Q25 and MiXCR clonotype assembly, TCRdb reanalyzed the public sequencing data and kept in-frame beta chains. Here each entry gathers all rows of one CDR3 protein and keeps the most common genes and DNA. The sample table lists over 150,000 distinct CDR3 sequences, roughly 15% of them with a count of one. The ten largest account for roughly 13% of the sample. The material sequenced was PBMCs from the stem cell graft donor, taken from the stem cell graft. The receptor set was obtained from a human donor who donated a stem cell graft to a child with acute lymphoblastic leukemia.

This clonotype came up many times. The CDR3 loop reads CASTPQGGTESNQPQHF. CDR3 sequence (DNA): TGTGCCAGCACCCCCCAAGGTGGGACCGAAAGCAATCAGCCCCAGCATTTT. The J gene is TRBJ1-5, the V gene TRBV5-8; D is perhaps TRBD1 (5 bases). This CDR3 is built from 17 residues. Trimming took off 6 bases at V and 1 base at J, with 20 bases between the two ends. Germline lookup yields CDR1 SGHTS and CDR2 YDEGEE. Combining the CDR3 with reference TRBV5-8 and TRBJ1-5 gives the whole variable domain EAGVTQSPTHLIKTRGQQATLRCSPISGHTSVYWYQQALGLGLQFLLWYDEGEERNRGNFPPRFSGRQFPNYSSELNVNALELEDSALYLCASTPQGGTESNQPQHFGDGTRLSIL.

At least ten counts were recorded for this clonotype. J is TRBJ2-1 and V is TRBV12-3 or TRBV12-4, with 11 bases lining up with TRBD1. This CDR3 is 17 amino acids long. The V segment lost 6 bases and the J segment 5 bases; nucleotides outside the gene matches: 12. CDR3 region: CASSSPGQGGLDNEQFF. The CDR3 nucleotides are TGTGCCAGCAGCTCCCCGGGACAGGGGGGATTGGACAATGAGCAGTTCTTC.

The chain has TRBV29-1 and TRBJ1-1; D gene unclear. Germline CDR1 is SQVTM and CDR2 is ANQGSEA. The CDR3 spans 13 residues. Trimming pared 7 bases from V and 5 bases from J, leaving 17 bases between. CDR3 nucleotide sequence: TGCAGCGCCTCCGGGGAGTGGGATACTGAAGCTTTCTTT. Residues: CSASGEWDTEAFF.

This clonotype was seen at least ten times. The CDR3 DNA reads as TGCGCCAGCAGCTTGAAGACAGGGGTGAATGAAAAACTGTTTTTT. It translates to CASSLKTGVNEKLFF. The chain employs TRBV5-1 and TRBJ1-4, with TRBD1 identical over 8 bases. CDR1 is SGHRS and CDR2 is YFSETQ in the germline V gene. This CDR3 region has 15 residues. V lost 1 base, J lost 5 bases, and 4 bases stayed unmatched.

This clonotype has a count of ten or more. This sequence joins TRBV20-1 and TRBJ2-3, with D possibly being TRBD2 (5 bases). CDR3 length: 15 amino acids. CDR1 and CDR2 (germline): DFQATT, SNEGSKA (reference sequence). Trimming pared 0 bases from V and 2 bases from J, leaving 12 bases between. Here the CDR3 reads CSARDQAGYTDTQYF. The CDR3 bases are TGCAGTGCTAGAGATCAGGCGGGTTACACAGATACGCAGTATTTT.

This clonotype was detected a few times. The CDR3 nucleotides read TGTGCCAGCTCACATGGACAGGGCTCTGGAAACACCATATATTTT. Amino acid sequence: CASSHGQGSGNTIYF. V and J are TRBV18 and TRBJ1-3; TRBD1 aligns across 8 bases. There are 15 residues in the CDR3. Looked up from germline, CDR1 is KGHSH and CDR2 is LQKENI. V dropped 4 bases and J dropped 0; count of bases not matched to a gene: 2. Combining the CDR3 with reference TRBV18 and TRBJ1-3 gives the whole variable domain NAGVMQNPRHLVRRRGQEARLRCSPMKGHSHVYWYRQLPEEGLKFMVYLQKENIIDESGMPKERFSAEFPKEGPSILRIQQVVRGDSAAYFCASSHGQGSGNTIYFGEGSWLTVV.

This clonotype has ten or more counts. This chain connects TRBV27 to TRBJ2-7; the match to TRBD1 covers 10 bases. The CDR3 extends over 15 amino acids. From germline, CDR1 is MNHEY and CDR2 SMNVEV (reference sequence). J gave up 3 bases and V 4 bases, and 6 bases lay outside the gene matches. The CDR3 DNA sequence: TGTGCCAGCAGTTCCGGGACAGGGGACCGCTACGAGCAGTACTTC. Translation: CASSSGTGDRYEQYF.

This clonotype was counted many times. This chain links TRBV20-1 with TRBJ2-7, with TRBD2 matching over 11 bases. The CDR3 length is 15 residues. With 0 bases clipped from V and 6 bases from J, the junction kept 7 bases outside the gene matches. CDR1 and CDR2 (germline): DFQATT, SNEGSKA (reference sequence). The CDR3 region has the DNA TGCAGTGCTAGAGATTCGGCTAGCGGGAGGTTCGAGCAGTACTTC. It specifies CSARDSASGRFEQYF.

The rearrangement uses TRBV12-3 or TRBV12-4 and TRBJ1-1, with 9 nucleotides matching TRBD1. Unmatched junction bases numbered 8, after V lost 4 bases and J lost 5 bases. The CDR3 consists of 15 residues. CDR3 residues: CASSYTGTGRTEAFF. The CDR3 region has the DNA TGTGCCAGCAGTTACACCGGGACAGGGCGGACTGAAGCTTTCTTT.

This clonotype has at least ten counts. The V and J genes are TRBV12-3 or TRBV12-4 and TRBJ2-5; 7 positions match TRBD2. J gave up 2 bases and V 5 bases, and 8 bases lay outside the gene matches. The CDR3 consists of 15 residues. CDR3 DNA sequence: TGTGCCAGCAGTCACCGCGGGAGCGGTCAAGAGACCCAGTACTTC. Translated: CASSHRGSGQETQYF.

J is TRBJ2-1 and V is TRBV11-3; D is ambiguous. In germline, CDR1 is SGHNT, CDR2 YENEEA. V was cut by 6 bases and J by 4 bases, with 13 bases left in between. The CDR3 has 14 residues. The CDR3 loop reads CASSYGPTYNEQFF. Here the CDR3 DNA reads TGTGCCAGCAGTTACGGTCCTACTTACAATGAGCAGTTCTTC. Variable domain in full (rest from reference TRBV11-3 and TRBJ2-1): EAGVVQSPRYKIIEKKQPVAFWCNPISGHNTLYWYLQNLGQGPELLIRYENEEAVDDSQLPKDRFSAERLKGVDSTLKIQPAELGDSAVYLCASSYGPTYNEQFFGPGTRLTVL.

This clonotype was seen at least ten times. This chain links TRBV7-6 with TRBJ2-3; TRBD2 aligns across 8 bases. In germline, CDR1 is SGHVS, CDR2 FNYEAQ. With 3 bases clipped from V and 6 bases from J, the junction kept 8 bases outside the gene matches. CDR3 length: 15 amino acids. DNA of the CDR3: TGTGCCAGCAGCTTTACTAGCGGACATGGGGATACGCAGTATTTT. Amino acids: CASSFTSGHGDTQYF.

The chain joins TRBV5-4 to TRBJ1-2; the D gene is possibly TRBD1 (6 bases). CDR3 length equals 19 residues. Per germline, CDR1 SGHNT and CDR2 YYREEE (reference sequence). Trimming left V 0 bases short and J 3 bases short, with 24 bases between. CDR3: CASSLELQGIGRVDYGYTF. Here the CDR3 DNA reads TGTGCCAGCAGCTTGGAGTTGCAGGGGATAGGTCGGGTAGACTATGGCTACACCTTC.

The genes are TRBV5-4 and TRBJ2-7, with D perhaps matching TRBD2 (6 bases). Germline values: CDR1 SGHNT, CDR2 YYREEE (reference sequence). The CDR3 has 17 residues. Trimming stripped 0 bases from V and 0 bases from J, with 16 bases between. DNA of the CDR3: TGTGCCAGCAGCTTGGGGTCAGCGGGCAATCCCTCCTACGAGCAGTACTTC. As protein: CASSLGSAGNPSYEQYF.

Ten or more counts support this clonotype. This sequence joins TRBV12-3 or TRBV12-4 and TRBJ2-1; 10 bases match TRBD1. This CDR3 spans 16 amino acids. Trimming removed 3 bases from V and 3 bases from J; junction bases left unmatched: 5. The CDR3 DNA reads TGTGCCAGCAGTTTTGCCGGGACAGGGGACTACAATGAGCAGTTCTTC. The encoded protein is CASSFAGTGDYNEQFF.

About this clonotype itself: Possible read error: a much larger clone is one base away. This chain joins TRBV7-2 and TRBJ2-2, with TRBD2 matching over 7 bases. The CDR3 consists of 14 residues. CDR1 is SGHTA, CDR2 FQGNSA, per germline. V was pared by 4 bases and J by 6 bases, with 5 bases of the junction left unmatched. The CDR3 reads CASSSTSDAGELFF. The CDR3 DNA sequence: TGTGCCAGCAGCTCCACTAGCGACGCCGGGGAGCTGTTTTTT.

Notes on this clonotype: A much bigger clone sits one base away, suggesting this may be a read error. The chain recombines TRBV5-4 with TRBJ2-3; no definite D call. V was trimmed by 6 bases and J by 4 bases, leaving 12 bases between them. This CDR3 is 13 amino acids long. Germline V CDR1 and CDR2: SGHNT, YYREEE (reference sequence). The CDR3 reads CASIPQAADTQYF. The CDR3, as DNA: TGTGCCAGCATCCCCCAGGCTGCAGATACGCAGTATTTT.

Here the CDR3 DNA reads TGTGCCAGCACAGGGCTCTCTGGAAACACCATATATTTT. Protein: CASTGLSGNTIYF. This sequence joins TRBV12-3 or TRBV12-4 and TRBJ1-3, with D tentatively TRBD1 (5 bases). This CDR3 has 13 residues. V was shortened by 7 bases and J by 0 bases, with 7 bases between the two germline ends.

This clonotype was counted at least ten times. The V gene is TRBV7-9, the J gene TRBJ1-5, with 7 nucleotides matching TRBD1. This CDR3 has 15 residues. With 6 bases clipped from V and 2 bases from J, the junction kept 7 bases outside the gene matches. The germline V gene encodes CDR1 SEHNR and CDR2 FQNEAQ (reference sequence). Written as DNA, the CDR3 is TGTGCCAGCAGGATTACAGGGGCGGGCAATCAGCCCCAGCATTTT. Protein product: CASRITGAGNQPQHF.

This clonotype was seen many times. The rearrangement uses TRBV10-3 and TRBJ1-1; 8 bases map to TRBD1. CDR3 length: 15 residues. Trimming took 2 bases from V and 0 from J; bases not matched to a gene: 2. Germline CDR1 and CDR2: ENHRY and SYGVKD. CDR3 nucleotides: TGTGCCATCAGTGAGGGGGACAGGATGAACACTGAAGCTTTCTTT. It encodes CAISEGDRMNTEAFF.

Many counts were recorded for this clonotype. This chain links TRBV6-1 with TRBJ2-7; D unresolved. The V end was cut by 7 bases, the J end by 4 bases, with 17 bases between. Germline CDR1 is MNHNS and CDR2 is SASEGT. The CDR3 length is 14 residues. DNA of the CDR3: TGTGCCAGCAATCGGAATCCAATCCCGTACGAGCAGTACTTC. Amino acids: CASNRNPIPYEQYF.

This clonotype was observed at least ten times. This sequence joins TRBV5-1 and TRBJ2-1; D not certain. CDR3 size: 16 residues. The V gene's germline CDR1 is SGHRS and CDR2 YFSETQ. Trimming stripped 4 bases from V and 6 bases from J, with 20 bases between. CDR3 in amino acids: CASSPGEVAEFNEQFF. CDR3 sequence (DNA): TGCGCCAGCAGCCCCGGCGAGGTAGCCGAATTCAATGAGCAGTTCTTC.

This clonotype showed up many times. The chain uses TRBV11-3 and TRBJ2-5; a weak D match, TRBD2 (5 bases). This CDR3 has 13 residues. Trimming took 5 bases from V and 7 from J, leaving 14 bases between them. CDR1 is SGHNT and CDR2 is YENEEA in the germline V gene. CDR3 residues: CASSKDRSGTQYF. CDR3 sequence (DNA): TGTGCCAGCAGCAAGGACCGCAGCGGGACCCAGTACTTC.

The sample holds a few counts of this clonotype. One end of the junction fails to match germline, which may point to a read error. The chain uses TRBV12-3 or TRBV12-4 and TRBJ2-7; 7 bases map to TRBD2. This CDR3 spans 18 amino acids. This CDR3 is CACSLSPSGLLWSYEQYF. The DNA for the CDR3 is TGTGCCTGCAGTTTATCGCCTAGCGGATTGCTGTGGTCCTACGAGCAGTACTTC.

This clonotype was counted many times. The chain joins TRBV19 to TRBJ1-2; D remains ambiguous. The ends were cut back, 5 bases at V and 7 bases at J, with 11 bases in the middle. CDR1 LNHDA and CDR2 SQIVND come from the germline V gene (reference sequence). The CDR3 consists of 12 residues. CDR3 protein: CASSPRRGGYTF. Here the CDR3 DNA reads TGTGCCAGTAGTCCCAGGCGGGGTGGCTACACCTTC. The full variable domain, in which reference TRBV19 and TRBJ1-2 provide the parts outside the CDR3, is DGGITQSPKYLFRKEGQNVTLSCEQNLNHDAMYWYRQDPGQGLRLIYYSQIVNDFQKGDIAEGYSVSREKKESFPLTVTSAQKNPTAFYLCASSPRRGGYTFGSGTRLTVV.

There are many counts of this clonotype. The chain recombines TRBV12-3 or TRBV12-4 with TRBJ1-2; the D is unclear. This CDR3 region has 10 residues. The ends were cut back, 2 bases at V and 14 bases at J, with 9 bases in the middle. CDR3 loop: CASSLYRVTF. CDR3 DNA sequence: TGTGCCAGCAGTTTATACCGAGTTACCTTC.

In its sample, this clonotype was seen many times. A much more abundant neighbour one base away suggests this may be a read error. The rearrangement links TRBV5-1 to TRBJ2-4; D gene uncertain. CDR1 is SGHRS and CDR2 is YFSETQ in the germline V gene. This CDR3 is 13 amino acids long. The chain's CDR3 is CASSLGAKNSQYF. In DNA, the CDR3 is TGCGCCAGCAGCTTGGGAGCCAAAAACAGTCAGTACTTC.

This clonotype came up a few times. This chain uses TRBV5-1 with TRBJ2-2; D might be TRBD2 (5 bases). Trimming removed 7 bases at V and 2 bases at J, with 15 bases between. Germline values: CDR1 SGHRS, CDR2 YFSETQ. The CDR3 contains 15 residues. The CDR3 sequence is CASRRGGGNTGELFF. In nucleotides, the CDR3 is TGCGCCAGCCGCCGCGGTGGAGGTAACACCGGGGAGCTGTTTTTT.